This TCR beta chain derives from a study of blood T cells in healthy people across ages. This clonotype was observed a handful of times. Germline V gene lookup returns CDR1 SNHLY and CDR2 FYNNEI. V lost 8 bases, J lost 3 bases, and 10 bases lay in between. The CDR3 spans 12 residues. Using a J-beta primer mix together with a sample-barcoded 5' primer, a second PCR was run for about 6 to 11 cycles. TCRdb re-called the 5' RACE reads with MiXCR, one entry per CDR3 protein. The top ten clones hold roughly 13% of a sample with over 950,000 distinct CDR3 sequences, 35% to 40% of them seen once. The V call is TRBV2, the J call TRBJ1-1; a possible D gene is TRBD1 (5 bases). The sequenced sample consisted of blood. The receptor's source is a man aged 18 to 29 in good health. CDR3 residues: CASGKGDTEAFF. The CDR3 bases are TGTGCCAGCGGGAAAGGGGACACTGAAGCTTTCTTT.